The 23 T cell receptor beta chains given below trace back to one sample, sequenced in a study of blood T cell repertoires in COVID-19. Using immunoSEQ multiplex PCR, the repertoire was profiled, and TCRdb retains in-frame clones only, with some absent. The data show 150,000 to 200,000 clones, with 84% seen just once and 3% to 3.5% held by the top ten. The source material was PBMCs or T cells enriched from blood (not recorded which). The source is a woman in her twenties or thirties who had been exposed to COVID-19.

The chain employs TRBV6-5 and TRBJ1-2; D ambiguous. CDR3 length equals 13 residues. Germline V gives CDR1 MNHEY, CDR2 SVGAGI. The ends were cut back, 10 bases at V and 7 bases at J, with 19 bases in the middle. CDR3 region: CATISSGLGGYTF. The CDR3 DNA reads TGTGCCACGATATCGAGCGGGCTTGGTGGCTACACCTTC.

The chain couples TRBV7-2 to TRBJ1-1, with 9 bases fitting TRBD1. This CDR3 is 14 amino acids long. Looked up from germline, CDR1 is SGHTA and CDR2 is FQGNSA. V shed 4 bases, J shed 3 bases, and the junction held 3 bases outside the gene matches. CDR3: CASSSWDRDTEAFF. CDR3 sequence (DNA): TGTGCCAGCAGCTCGTGGGACAGGGACACTGAAGCTTTCTTT.

The V gene is TRBV6-6, the J gene TRBJ1-1; no definite D call. The CDR3 spans 14 residues. V shed 4 bases and J shed 1 base, with 10 bases lying between them. CDR1 is MNHNY, CDR2 SVGAGI, per germline (reference sequence). CDR3 loop: CASSFTGGNTEAFF. CDR3 sequence (DNA): TGTGCCAGCAGTTTTACTGGCGGGAACACTGAAGCTTTCTTT.

The chain joins TRBV10-2 to TRBJ2-5; D might be TRBD1 (6 bases). This CDR3 comprises 13 residues. The V end lost 7 bases, the J end lost 3 bases, and 12 bases lay between the germline ends. Germline V lookup: CDR1 WSHSY, CDR2 SAAADI. The CDR3 DNA is TGCGCCAGCACCGATGACAGGAAAGAGACCCAGTACTTC. This codes for CASTDDRKETQYF.

Comment on this clone: Other nucleotide sequences from this sample produce the same CDR3. The rearrangement links TRBV18 to TRBJ2-7; TRBD2 agrees at 11 bases. The V segment lost 3 bases and the J segment 2 bases; nucleotides outside the gene matches: 0. Germline CDR1 reads KGHSH; CDR2 reads LQKENI. The CDR3 sequence is 14 residues long. The CDR3 nucleotides are TGTGCCAGCTCACCTAGCGGGGGGGCCTACGAGCAGTACTTC. Its protein product is CASSPSGGAYEQYF.

This chain links TRBV27 with TRBJ2-5, with 12 bases lining up with TRBD2. CDR1 is MNHEY, CDR2 SMNVEV, per germline (reference sequence). CDR3 length: 17 amino acids. Trimming took 5 bases from V and 2 from J; bases not matched to a gene: 9. CDR3: CASSTYLAGGYQETQYF. The CDR3, as DNA: TGTGCCAGCAGTACCTATCTAGCGGGGGGGTATCAAGAGACCCAGTACTTC.

The chain links TRBV2 to TRBJ2-7; D possibly corresponds to TRBD2 (5 bases). Germline CDR1 SNHLY, CDR2 FYNNEI. The CDR3 extends over 15 amino acids. Trimming took off 1 base at V and 2 bases at J, with 12 bases between the two ends. CDR3: CASSEEQEAAYEQYF. The CDR3 coding sequence is TGTGCCAGCAGTGAAGAGCAGGAGGCCGCCTACGAGCAGTACTTC.

This clone was detected only a few times. V usage is TRBV12-3 or TRBV12-4 and J usage is TRBJ1-5, with D unclear. This CDR3 has 12 amino acids. V lost 7 bases, J lost 4 bases, and 8 bases lay in between. The CDR3 is CASTMPNQPQHF. The CDR3 DNA reads TGTGCCAGCACTATGCCTAATCAGCCCCAGCATTTT.

V gene TRBV15 combines with J gene TRBJ2-1, with D tentatively TRBD1 (5 bases). The V end lost 3 bases, the J end lost 9 bases, and 12 bases lay between the germline ends. The germline gives CDR1 LNHNV, CDR2 YYDKDF (reference sequence). CDR3 length: 13 residues. The CDR3 DNA reads TGTGCCACCAGCAGCAGGGTTGAGAGTGAGCAGTTCTTC. Translation gives CATSSRVESEQFF.

CDR3 loop: CASSDHEGAREQFF. CDR3 nucleotides: TGTGCCAGCAGCGATCACGAAGGGGCCCGAGAGCAGTTCTTC. The chain has TRBV9 and TRBJ2-1; tentative D call: TRBD1 (5 bases). With 3 bases removed from V and 10 bases from J, the gap between germline ends came to 17 bases. The CDR3 is made up of 14 amino acids. Germline loops: CDR1 SGDLS, CDR2 YYNGEE.

The rearrangement joins TRBV20-1 to TRBJ2-5; TRBD1 is a possible D gene (6 bases). Trimming removed 3 bases at V and 0 bases at J, with 14 bases between. Germline CDR1 and CDR2: DFQATT and SNEGSKA (reference sequence). This CDR3 spans 15 amino acids. The DNA for the CDR3 is TGCAGTGCTAGTAGGGACATCCTGTACCAAGAGACCCAGTACTTC. The encoded protein is CSASRDILYQETQYF.

The chain is built from TRBV18 and TRBJ2-1; D remains unclear. V lost 0 bases, J lost 3 bases, and 9 bases lay in between. The V gene's germline CDR1 is KGHSH and CDR2 LQKENI. CDR3 length: 15 amino acids. The DNA of the CDR3 is TGTGCCAGCTCACCACCCTTAGAAAGCTACAATGAGCAGTTCTTC. This gives the protein CASSPPLESYNEQFF.

This chain connects TRBV7-6 to TRBJ1-4, with 12 bases matching TRBD1. Germline V gene lookup returns CDR1 SGHVS and CDR2 FNYEAQ. V was clipped by 5 bases and J by 2 bases; unmatched bases: 6. The CDR3 is made up of 17 amino acids. The CDR3 DNA follows: TGTGCCAGCAGCCCCGGGACAGGGGGCGCGACTAATGAAAAACTGTTTTTT. It yields the protein CASSPGTGGATNEKLFF.

The genes are TRBV7-2 and TRBJ1-4, with TRBD1 matching over 10 bases. Germline V gene sequence: CDR1 SGHTA, CDR2 FQGNSA. After removal of 6 bases from V and 2 bases from J, the junction contained 6 bases not matched to a gene. The CDR3 runs to 16 residues. The DNA of the CDR3 is TGTGCCAGCAGTCCGACAGGGGGCGCGACTAATGAAAAACTGTTTTTT. Protein: CASSPTGGATNEKLFF.

The chain joins TRBV21-1 to TRBJ1-1; the DNA was not compared with TRBD1, the D call given in the table. TRBV21-1 is a documented pseudogene. The CDR3 is made up of 18 amino acids. CDR3 DNA sequence: TGTGCCAGCAGCAAACTCTCCCCGCCGGCGACAGTCAGGGCTGAAGCTTTCTTT. Protein sequence: CASSKLSPPATVRAEAFF.

V usage is TRBV7-2 and J usage is TRBJ2-5; 8 nucleotides agree with TRBD2. From germline, CDR1 is SGHTA and CDR2 FQGNSA. CDR3 length: 15 residues. The V segment lost 2 bases and the J segment 2 bases; nucleotides outside the gene matches: 4. The CDR3 is CASSLSRGGQETQYF. CDR3 DNA sequence: TGTGCCAGCAGCTTATCTCGGGGGGGACAAGAGACCCAGTACTTC.

The chain carries TRBV6-5 and TRBJ2-1; 8 nucleotides align to TRBD2. CDR1 and CDR2 (germline): MNHEY, SVGAGI. Trimming took 2 bases from V and 5 from J; bases not matched to a gene: 5. This CDR3 spans 15 amino acids. The CDR3 bases are TGTGCCAGCAGTTACCGAGAGCGGGGGCACAATGAGCAGTTCTTC. It yields the protein CASSYRERGHNEQFF.

V gene TRBV2 combines with J gene TRBJ1-1, with 9 bases fitting TRBD1. The CDR3 length is 15 residues. Trimming removed 6 bases from V and 4 bases from J; junction bases left unmatched: 9. Per the germline V gene, CDR1 is SNHLY and CDR2 is FYNNEI. Here the CDR3 DNA reads TGTGCCAGCAGATTTTTCCGGGACAGGGCCACTGAAGCTTTCTTT. Its protein is CASRFFRDRATEAFF.

The V call is TRBV2, the J call TRBJ2-7; maybe TRBD1 (5 bases). The CDR3 covers 12 residues. Germline V gene lookup returns CDR1 SNHLY and CDR2 FYNNEI. The V end lost 6 bases, the J end lost 2 bases, and 8 bases lay between the germline ends. CDR3 coding DNA: TGTGCCAGCAGGCAAGGGGCCTACGAGCAGTACTTC. This sequence encodes CASRQGAYEQYF. Variable domain in full (rest from reference TRBV2 and TRBJ2-7): EPEVTQTPSHQVTQMGQEVILRCVPISNHLYFYWYRQILGQKVEFLVSFYNNEISEKSEIFDDQFSVERPDGSNFTLKIRSTKLEDSAMYFCASRQGAYEQYFGPGTRLTVT.

The J gene is TRBJ2-7, the V gene TRBV27; D remains ambiguous. The ends were cut back, 4 bases at V and 7 bases at J, with 11 bases in the middle. CDR1 and CDR2 from the germline V gene are MNHEY and SMNVEV (reference sequence). CDR3 length: 12 residues. The CDR3 DNA follows: TGTGCCAGCAGTTCTGAAGGCGGAGAGCAGTACTTC. This encodes CASSSEGGEQYF.

The CDR3 spells CASSFGGANGYTF. The CDR3 DNA reads as TGTGCCAGCAGTTTCGGGGGGGCGAATGGCTACACCTTC. V is TRBV27 and J is TRBJ1-2; D is possibly TRBD1 (6 bases). V lost 3 bases to trimming and J lost 6 bases, with 11 bases between them. Germline V lookup: CDR1 MNHEY, CDR2 SMNVEV (reference sequence). This CDR3 is 13 amino acids long.

V usage is TRBV10-3 and J usage is TRBJ2-2; D is uncertain. Trimming pared 4 bases from V and 0 bases from J, leaving 15 bases between. The germline V gene encodes CDR1 ENHRY and CDR2 SYGVKD. The CDR3 has 17 residues. CDR3 residues: CAISVPDGQANTGELFF. The CDR3 DNA reads TGTGCCATCAGTGTACCGGATGGGCAGGCGAACACCGGGGAGCTGTTTTTT.

This chain links TRBV2 with TRBJ2-7, with D perhaps TRBD1 (8 bases). Trimming pared 6 bases from V and 4 bases from J, leaving 19 bases between. The CDR3 spans 15 residues. Per germline, CDR1 SNHLY and CDR2 FYNNEI. CDR3 in amino acids: CASRGTGAGGYEQYF. The CDR3, as DNA: TGTGCCAGCAGGGGGACAGGAGCCGGGGGGTACGAGCAGTACTTC.